This is a list of T cell receptor beta chains from one sample in a study of graft-versus-host responses after intestinal transplantation. These receptors' targets are unknown. Some clones are missing from TCRdb's copy, which holds only in-frame ones; the method was immunoSEQ multiplex PCR. The table has about 110,000 clones, just over 90% seen once. The source was unstimulated CD4+ T cells sorted from spleen or lymph node cells, collected before transplant. The receptors shown here come from a human donor who was the organ donor for an intestinal transplant. Both conserved end residues are part of each CDR3. Each record gives: J gene, D gene, V gene, CDR3 protein, CDR3 DNA. The D gene is left open where the match is weak.

TRBJ2-3	TRBD2	TRBV6-5	CATGLAGGPDTQYF	TGTGCCACAGGATTAGCGGGAGGGCCAGATACGCAGTATTTT
TRBJ1-1	.	TRBV5-8	CASSFPLGRREAFF	TGTGCCAGCAGCTTCCCTCTAGGCCGCCGAGAAGCTTTCTTT
TRBJ2-1	.	TRBV28	CASSLYISYNEQFF	TGTGCCAGCAGTTTATATATCTCCTACAATGAGCAGTTCTTC
TRBJ2-1	.	TRBV5-1	CASSLSGGSYNEQFF	TGCGCCAGCAGCTTGTCTGGGGGGTCCTACAATGAGCAGTTCTTC
TRBJ1-5	.	TRBV27	CASSEGWGVRPQHF	TGTGCCAGCAGTGAAGGGTGGGGGGTGAGGCCCCAGCATTTT
TRBJ1-2	.	TRBV30	CAWSIRKTPTNYGYTF	TGTGCCTGGAGTATACGGAAGACACCGACTAACTATGGCTACACCTTC
TRBJ1-6	.	TRBV18	CASSPAYNSPLHF	TGTGCCAGCTCACCGGCCTATAATTCACCCCTCCACTTT
TRBJ2-7	TRBD1	TRBV27	CASSLQGPPYEQYF	TGTGCCAGCAGTCTACAGGGGCCGCCGTACGAGCAGTACTTC
TRBJ2-6	.	TRBV2	CASSELGNSGANVLTF	TGTGCCAGCAGTGAACTGGGAAACTCTGGGGCCAACGTCCTGACTTTC
TRBJ1-1	TRBD1	TRBV19	CASSARGQENTEAFF	TGTGCCAGTAGTGCTCGGGGACAGGAGAACACTGAAGCTTTCTTT
TRBJ1-2	TRBD1	TRBV10-3	CAISESGQGFGYTF	TGTGCCATCAGTGAGTCAGGACAGGGGTTCGGCTACACCTTC
TRBJ2-7	TRBD1	TRBV6-4	CASSDRTGAIGEQYF	TGTGCCAGCAGTGACCGGACAGGGGCTATCGGGGAGCAGTACTTC
TRBJ2-7	.	TRBV28	CASTGGTYYEQYF	TGTGCCAGCACAGGGGGGACTTACTACGAGCAGTACTTC